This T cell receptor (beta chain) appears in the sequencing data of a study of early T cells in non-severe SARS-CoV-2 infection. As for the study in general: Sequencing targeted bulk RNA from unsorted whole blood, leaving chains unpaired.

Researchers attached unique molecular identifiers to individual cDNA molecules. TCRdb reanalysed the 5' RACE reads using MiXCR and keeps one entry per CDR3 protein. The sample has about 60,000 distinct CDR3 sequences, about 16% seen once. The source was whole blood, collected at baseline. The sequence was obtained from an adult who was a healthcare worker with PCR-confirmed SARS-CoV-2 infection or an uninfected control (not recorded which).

The CDR3 nucleotides read TGTGCCAGCAGTTTAAGGGCGGGGCAGTTCTTC. Protein sequence: CASSLRAGQFF. This chain connects TRBV12-3 or TRBV12-4 to TRBJ2-1; possible D gene TRBD2, 5 bases. The CDR3 length is 11 residues. The V end was cut by 2 bases, the J end by 12 bases, with 8 bases between.